This TCR beta chain was identified during a study of cytomegalovirus exposure and HLA in healthy donors. Study as a whole: Early on, a data release was issued that held tens of millions of unique TCRs from HLA-typed donors.

Germline CDR1 SGHDT, CDR2 YYEEEE. CDR3 length equals 14 residues. PCR involved 60 Vbeta and 13 Jbeta primers. Assay: immunoSEQ multiplex PCR; the TCRdb copy retains only in-frame clones and omits some. The sample contains roughly 130,000 clones, 65% to 75% of which appear only once. For this clone: One end of the junction varies from germline; a read error may be responsible.

Sequenced material: PBMCs. The sequence was collected from a woman aged 50 to 60 in good health and CMV-seropositive. This chain connects TRBV5-6 to TRBJ1-5; D remains ambiguous. This CDR3 reads CASSLALGGQPQHF. The CDR3 bases are TGTGCCAGCAGCTTGGCCCTGGGAGGGCAGCCCCAACATTTT.